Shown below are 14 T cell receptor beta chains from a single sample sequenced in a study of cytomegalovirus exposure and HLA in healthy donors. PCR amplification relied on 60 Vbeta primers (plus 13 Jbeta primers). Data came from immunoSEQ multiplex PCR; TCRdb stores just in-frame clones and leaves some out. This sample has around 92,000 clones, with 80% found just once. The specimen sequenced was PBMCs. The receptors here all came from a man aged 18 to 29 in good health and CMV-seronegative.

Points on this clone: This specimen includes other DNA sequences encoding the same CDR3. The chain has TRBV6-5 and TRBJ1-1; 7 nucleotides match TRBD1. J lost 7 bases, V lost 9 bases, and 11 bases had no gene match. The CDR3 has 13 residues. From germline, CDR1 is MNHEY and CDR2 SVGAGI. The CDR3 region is CASGWAGGFEAFF. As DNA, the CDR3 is TGTGCCAGTGGGTGGGCAGGGGGTTTTGAAGCTTTCTTT.

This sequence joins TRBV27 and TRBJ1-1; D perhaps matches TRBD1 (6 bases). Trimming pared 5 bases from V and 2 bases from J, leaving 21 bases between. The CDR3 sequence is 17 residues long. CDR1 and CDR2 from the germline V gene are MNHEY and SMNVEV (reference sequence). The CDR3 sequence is CASSPPGRGSRNTEAFF. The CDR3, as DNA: TGTGCCAGCAGTCCCCCTGGGAGGGGGAGTCGAAACACTGAAGCTTTCTTT.

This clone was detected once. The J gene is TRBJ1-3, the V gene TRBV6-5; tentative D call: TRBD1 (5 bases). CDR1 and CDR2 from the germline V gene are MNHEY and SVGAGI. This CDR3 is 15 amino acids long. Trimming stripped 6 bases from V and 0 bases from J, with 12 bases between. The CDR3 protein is CASSRTGFSGNTIYF. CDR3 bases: TGTGCCAGCAGCCGTACAGGTTTCTCTGGAAACACCATATATTTT.

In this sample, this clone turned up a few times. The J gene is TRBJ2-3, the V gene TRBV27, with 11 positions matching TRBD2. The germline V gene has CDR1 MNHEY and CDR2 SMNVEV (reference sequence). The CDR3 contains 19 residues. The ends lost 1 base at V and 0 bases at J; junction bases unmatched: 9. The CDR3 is CASSLLGTSGASSTDTQYF. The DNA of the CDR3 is TGTGCCAGCAGTTTATTGGGGACTAGCGGAGCTTCTAGCACAGATACGCAGTATTTT.

CDR3 bases: TGTGCCATCAGTGACGCCAGGGGGAAGTGGTACGAGCAGTACTTC. It encodes CAISDARGKWYEQYF. This chain connects TRBV10-3 to TRBJ2-7; 7 nucleotides agree with TRBD1. CDR1 is ENHRY and CDR2 is SYGVKD in the germline V gene. This CDR3 is 15 amino acids long. After removal of 3 bases from V and 4 bases from J, the junction contained 9 bases not matched to a gene.

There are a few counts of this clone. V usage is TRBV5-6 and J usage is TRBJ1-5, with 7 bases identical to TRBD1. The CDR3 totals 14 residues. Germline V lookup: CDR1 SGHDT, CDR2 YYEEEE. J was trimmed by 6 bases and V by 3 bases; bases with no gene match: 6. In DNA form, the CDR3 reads TGTGCCAGCAGCTCCAGGGGGGTAACTCAGCCCCAGCATTTT. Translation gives CASSSRGVTQPQHF.

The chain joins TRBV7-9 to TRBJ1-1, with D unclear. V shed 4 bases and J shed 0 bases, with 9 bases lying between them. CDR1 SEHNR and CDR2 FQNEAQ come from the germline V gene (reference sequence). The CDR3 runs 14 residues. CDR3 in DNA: TGTGCCAGCAGCTCCGACGGGGTGAACACTGAAGCTTTCTTT. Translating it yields CASSSDGVNTEAFF.

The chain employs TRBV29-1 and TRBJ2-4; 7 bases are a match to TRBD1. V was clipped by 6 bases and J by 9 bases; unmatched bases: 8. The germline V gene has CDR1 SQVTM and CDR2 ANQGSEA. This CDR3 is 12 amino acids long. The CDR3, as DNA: TGCAGCGTGGCACAGGGGCAGGCCATTCAGTACTTC. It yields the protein CSVAQGQAIQYF.

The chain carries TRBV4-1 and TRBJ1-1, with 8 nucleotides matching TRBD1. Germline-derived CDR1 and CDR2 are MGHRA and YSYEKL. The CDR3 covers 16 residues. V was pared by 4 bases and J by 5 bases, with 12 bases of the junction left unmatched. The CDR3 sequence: CASSPRSETGVTEAFF. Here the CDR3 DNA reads TGCGCCAGCAGCCCTCGGTCCGAGACAGGGGTAACTGAAGCTTTCTTT.

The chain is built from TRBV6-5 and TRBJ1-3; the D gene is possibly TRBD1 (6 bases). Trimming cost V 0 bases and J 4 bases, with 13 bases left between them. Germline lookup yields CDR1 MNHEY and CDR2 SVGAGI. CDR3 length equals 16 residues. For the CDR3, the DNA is TGTGCCAGCAGTTACTCGATTGCAGGGGTCGGAAACACCATATATTTT. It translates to CASSYSIAGVGNTIYF.

Here the CDR3 reads CASSYPGTGIYNEQFF. The CDR3 DNA reads as TGCGCCAGCAGTTATCCCGGGACAGGGATCTACAATGAGCAGTTCTTC. The rearrangement joins TRBV4-1 to TRBJ2-1; 9 positions match TRBD1. V was pared by 6 bases and J by 3 bases, with 9 bases of the junction left unmatched. From germline, CDR1 is MGHRA and CDR2 YSYEKL. This CDR3 region has 16 residues.

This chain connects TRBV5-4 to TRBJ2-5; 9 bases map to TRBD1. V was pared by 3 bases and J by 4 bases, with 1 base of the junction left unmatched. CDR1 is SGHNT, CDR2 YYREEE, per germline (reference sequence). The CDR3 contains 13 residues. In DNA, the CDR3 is TGTGCCAGCAGCTCGGGACAGGGAGAGACCCAGTACTTC. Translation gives CASSSGQGETQYF.

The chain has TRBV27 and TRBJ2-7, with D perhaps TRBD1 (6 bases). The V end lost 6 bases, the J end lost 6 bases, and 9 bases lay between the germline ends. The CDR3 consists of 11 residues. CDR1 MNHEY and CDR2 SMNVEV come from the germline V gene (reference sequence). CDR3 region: CASSLRGEQYF. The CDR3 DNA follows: TGTGCCAGCAGCCTCAGGGGCGAGCAGTACTTC.

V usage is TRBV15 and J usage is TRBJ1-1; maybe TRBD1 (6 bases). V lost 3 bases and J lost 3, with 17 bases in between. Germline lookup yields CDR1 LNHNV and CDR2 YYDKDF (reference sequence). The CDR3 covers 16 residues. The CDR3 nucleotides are TGTGCCACCAGCAGCCCCGGAGTGGGGGCGGACACTGAAGCTTTCTTT. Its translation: CATSSPGVGADTEAFF.